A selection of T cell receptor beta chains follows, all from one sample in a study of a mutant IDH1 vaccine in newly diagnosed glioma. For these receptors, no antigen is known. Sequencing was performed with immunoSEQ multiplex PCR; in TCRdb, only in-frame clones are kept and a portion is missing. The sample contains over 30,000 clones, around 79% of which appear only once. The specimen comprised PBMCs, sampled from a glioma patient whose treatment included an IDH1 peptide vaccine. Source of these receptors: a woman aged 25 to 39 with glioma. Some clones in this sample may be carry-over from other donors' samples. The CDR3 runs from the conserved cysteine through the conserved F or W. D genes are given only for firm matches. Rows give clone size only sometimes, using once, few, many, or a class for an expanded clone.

CASSPWGGDRENQPQHF,TGTGCCAGCAGTCCGTGGGGCGGGGACAGGGAGAATCAGCCCCAGCATTTT,TRBV27,TRBD1,TRBJ1-5,once,17
CASSSRPGANQPQHF,TGCGCCAGCAGCTCACGCCCAGGGGCCAATCAGCCCCAGCATTTT,TRBV5-1,-,TRBJ1-5,few,15
CAWSVSAGAYEQYF,TGTGCCTGGAGTGTATCGGCGGGGGCCTACGAGCAGTACTTC,TRBV30,TRBD2,TRBJ2-7,-,14
CASSQEVGSVAEAFF,TGCGCCAGCAGCCAAGAGGTGGGCTCAGTTGCTGAAGCTTTCTTT,TRBV4-1,-,TRBJ1-1,-,15
CASSLGAGVNNEQFF,TGTGCCAGCAGCTTAGGTGCGGGGGTCAACAATGAGCAGTTCTTC,TRBV7-9,TRBD2,TRBJ2-1,-,15
CASKVQGPGGTEAFF,TGTGCCAGCAAGGTTCAGGGGCCGGGGGGCACTGAAGCTTTCTTT,TRBV2,-,TRBJ1-1,-,15
CAWRQGVTSGYTF,TGTGCCTGGAGACAGGGGGTGACGAGTGGCTACACCTTC,TRBV30,TRBD1,TRBJ1-2,-,13
CASSETGTGNYEQYF,TGTGCCAGCAGCGAGACCGGGACAGGGAACTACGAGCAGTACTTC,TRBV9,TRBD1,TRBJ2-7,-,15
CASSQTGTSGGSTDTQYF,TGTGCCAGCAGCCAAACCGGGACTAGCGGGGGAAGCACAGATACGCAGTATTTT,TRBV4-2,TRBD2,TRBJ2-3,-,18
CASSPGSREQYF,TGTGCCAGCAGCCCGGGGAGCCGCGAGCAGTACTTC,TRBV5-5,-,TRBJ2-7,-,12
CASSPTGRGGELFF,TGCGCCAGCAGCCCGACAGGGAGAGGCGGGGAGCTGTTTTTT,TRBV4-1,TRBD1,TRBJ2-2,-,14
CSVEAGVAYEQYF,TGCAGCGTTGAAGCGGGAGTGGCCTACGAGCAGTACTTC,TRBV29-1,-,TRBJ2-7,-,13
CASRLGLAANEQFF,TGTGCCAGCAGATTGGGACTAGCCGCCAATGAGCAGTTCTTC,TRBV11-3,TRBD2,TRBJ2-1,-,14
CAISGTSGTYEQYF,TGTGCCATCAGTGGGACTAGCGGTACCTACGAGCAGTACTTC,TRBV10-3,TRBD2,TRBJ2-7,-,14
CASSPQRGRGSPHYEQYF,TGTGCCAGCAGCCCGCAGAGGGGTAGGGGATCTCCTCACTACGAGCAGTACTTC,TRBV5-6,-,TRBJ2-7,-,18
CASSQRPTSGRAIDEQYF,TGCGCCAGCAGCCAACGGCCGACTAGCGGGAGGGCAATTGACGAGCAGTACTTC,TRBV4-1,TRBD2,TRBJ2-7,-,18
CASSLGGGRAHEQYF,TGTGCCAGCAGCTTAGGAGGCGGGAGGGCCCACGAGCAGTACTTC,TRBV7-2,TRBD2,TRBJ2-7,-,15
CASGGDRAHIQYF,TGTGCCAGCGGGGGGGACAGGGCACACATTCAGTACTTC,TRBV27,TRBD1,TRBJ2-4,-,13
CASSQPDSNQPQHF,TGCGCCAGCAGCCAGCCAGACAGCAATCAGCCCCAGCATTTT,TRBV4-1,-,TRBJ1-5,few,14
CASNGDSAEAFF,TGTGCCAGCAATGGGGACAGCGCTGAAGCTTTCTTT,TRBV6-1,TRBD1,TRBJ1-1,medium-sized,12
CASSPTPTGDGANVLTF,TGTGCTAGCAGCCCTACACCTACAGGGGACGGGGCCAACGTCCTGACTTTC,TRBV7-7,TRBD1,TRBJ2-6,-,17
CASSARGTFGSSYEQYF,TGTGCCAGCAGCGCTCGTGGGACATTCGGCAGCTCCTACGAGCAGTACTTC,TRBV9,-,TRBJ2-7,once,17
CAWSPGTSTDTQYF,TGTGCCTGGAGCCCAGGTACTAGCACAGATACGCAGTATTTT,TRBV30,-,TRBJ2-3,-,14
CASSSRGLAYGYTF,TGTGCCAGCAGCTCCAGGGGGCTGGCCTATGGCTACACCTTC,TRBV13,TRBD1,TRBJ1-2,-,14
CASSNRDYPRSTDTQYF,TGTGCCAGCAGCAATAGGGACTACCCAAGAAGCACAGATACGCAGTATTTT,TRBV21-1,-,TRBJ2-3,once,17
CASSWPTGTDLATNEKLFF,TGTGCCAGCAGCTGGCCAACCGGGACAGACCTTGCAACTAATGAAAAACTGTTTTTT,TRBV11-2,TRBD1,TRBJ1-4,once,19
CASNSISGTKGEQFF,TGTGCCAGCAACTCGATCTCCGGGACTAAGGGTGAGCAGTTCTTC,TRBV6-5,TRBD2,TRBJ2-1,-,15
CASSLSLQDNEKLFF,TGTGCCAGCAGCTTAAGTCTGCAAGATAATGAAAAACTGTTTTTT,TRBV11-2,-,TRBJ1-4,few,15
CASGWPTEAFF,TGTGCCAGCGGGTGGCCCACTGAAGCTTTCTTT,TRBV6-1,-,TRBJ1-1,-,11
CASSSDRASEAFF,TGTGCCAGCAGTTCGGACAGGGCCTCGGAAGCTTTCTTT,TRBV13,TRBD1,TRBJ1-1,-,13
CASSPGGGQGSYEQYF,TGCGCCAGCAGCCCTGGGGGGGGACAGGGATCCTACGAGCAGTACTTC,TRBV4-1,TRBD1,TRBJ2-7,-,16
CASNYGTPNTEAFF,TGTGCCAGCAACTACGGGACACCAAACACTGAAGCTTTCTTT,TRBV9,-,TRBJ1-1,few,14
CASSLAGGLTYEQYF,TGTGCCAGCAGCTTGGCCGGGGGCCTTACCTACGAGCAGTACTTC,TRBV5-6,-,TRBJ2-7,-,15
CASSWGTFEAFF,TGTGCCAGCAGTTGGGGGACATTCGAAGCTTTCTTT,TRBV28,-,TRBJ1-1,-,12
CASRGNYEQYF,TGTGCCTCCCGGGGGAACTACGAGCAGTACTTC,TRBV28,-,TRBJ2-7,once,11
CASSLGGPVLHEQYF,TGTGCCAGCAGCCTCGGAGGGCCAGTCCTCCACGAGCAGTACTTC,TRBV9,-,TRBJ2-7,-,15
CASSFIAGGSDTQYF,TGTGCCAGCAGTTTCATAGCGGGAGGGTCAGATACGCAGTATTTT,TRBV28,TRBD2,TRBJ2-3,-,15
CASLVRAGLTEAFF,TGTGCCAGCCTCGTCCGGGCAGGGCTCACTGAAGCTTTCTTT,TRBV6-5,-,TRBJ1-1,-,14
CASSSRTVPYEQYF,TGTGCCAGCAGTTCCCGGACAGTTCCCTACGAGCAGTACTTC,TRBV6-6,-,TRBJ2-7,-,14
CASRVNSNQPQHF,TGTGCCAGCAGGGTAAATAGCAATCAGCCCCAGCATTTT,TRBV6-5,-,TRBJ1-5,few,13
CAISGSTSGSSDTQYF,TGTGCCATCAGTGGTTCGACTAGCGGGAGCTCAGATACGCAGTATTTT,TRBV10-3,TRBD2,TRBJ2-3,-,16
CASSDDRNRWNEQFF,TGTGCCAGCAGCGACGACAGAAATCGGTGGAATGAGCAGTTCTTC,TRBV9,-,TRBJ2-1,-,15
CASTGGLARVSNQPQHF,TGTGCCAGCACTGGTGGGCTGGCGAGGGTGAGCAATCAGCCCCAGCATTTT,TRBV28,-,TRBJ1-5,few,17
CASSLGQQETQYF,TGTGCCAGCAGCTTAGGTCAGCAAGAGACCCAGTACTTC,TRBV7-6,-,TRBJ2-5,-,13
CSVRKKREGTYEQYF,TGCAGCGTTCGCAAAAAGCGGGAGGGTACCTACGAGCAGTACTTC,TRBV29-1,TRBD2,TRBJ2-7,few,15
CASSPGTGGYTF,TGTGCCAGCAGTCCGGGGACAGGGGGCTACACCTTC,TRBV6-5,TRBD1,TRBJ1-2,-,12
CASSLALTGGEQYF,TGTGCTAGCAGCTTAGCGCTGACAGGTGGCGAGCAGTACTTC,TRBV7-7,-,TRBJ2-7,few,14